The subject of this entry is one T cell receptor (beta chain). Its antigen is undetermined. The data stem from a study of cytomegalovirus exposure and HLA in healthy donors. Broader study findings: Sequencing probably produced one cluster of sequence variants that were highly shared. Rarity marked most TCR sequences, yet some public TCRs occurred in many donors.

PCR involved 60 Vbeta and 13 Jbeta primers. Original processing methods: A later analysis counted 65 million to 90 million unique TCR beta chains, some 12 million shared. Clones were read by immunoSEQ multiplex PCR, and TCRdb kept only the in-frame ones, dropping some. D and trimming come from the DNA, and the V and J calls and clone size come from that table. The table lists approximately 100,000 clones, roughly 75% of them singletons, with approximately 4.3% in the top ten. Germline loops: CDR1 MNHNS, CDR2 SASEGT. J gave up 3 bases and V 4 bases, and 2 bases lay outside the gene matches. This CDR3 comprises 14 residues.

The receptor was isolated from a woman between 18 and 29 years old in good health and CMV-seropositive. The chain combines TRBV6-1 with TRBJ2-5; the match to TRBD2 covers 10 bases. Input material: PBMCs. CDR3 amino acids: CASSVGLAEETQYF. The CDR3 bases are TGTGCCAGCAGTGTAGGACTAGCGGAAGAGACCCAGTACTTC.